Listed here are 29 T cell receptor beta chains from one sample, sequenced in a study of T cells in Graves' hyperthyroidism and ophthalmopathy. Amplification of TCR beta CDR3 regions used RNA as the template. In the first-round RT-PCR of the TCR CDR3, the HTBI primer set was used. TCRdb re-called the multiplex PCR reads through MiXCR, storing one row per CDR3 protein. The sample includes roughly 250,000 distinct CDR3 sequences, approximately 16% of them seen just once. The sequencing input was blood. The receptors originated from a woman under 30 with Graves' ophthalmopathy.

Ten or more counts support this clonotype. The rearrangement joins TRBV7-2 to TRBJ2-7; tentatively, D is TRBD1 or TRBD2 (5 bases each). The CDR3 loop spans 13 amino acids. Germline lookup yields CDR1 SGHTA and CDR2 FQGNSA. Trimming stripped 4 bases from V and 2 bases from J, with 9 bases between. The DNA of the CDR3 is TGTGCCAGCAGCTCGGGACGGACCTACGAGCAGTACTTC. It specifies CASSSGRTYEQYF.

Ten or more counts support this clonotype. The chain combines TRBV6-1 with TRBJ2-7; TRBD2 aligns across 11 bases. From germline, CDR1 is MNHNS and CDR2 SASEGT. The CDR3 extends over 17 amino acids. Trimming cost V 0 bases and J 2 bases; bases outside gene matches: 6. CDR3: CASSEAFRLAGPYEQYF. In nucleotides, the CDR3 is TGTGCCAGCAGTGAAGCGTTCAGACTAGCGGGACCCTACGAGCAGTACTTC.

Ten or more counts support this clonotype. The V call is TRBV2, the J call TRBJ2-7; D is possibly TRBD1 (6 bases). The V gene lost 6 bases and the J gene lost 2 bases, with 14 bases spanning the gap. The CDR3 totals 14 residues. Germline V CDR1 and CDR2: SNHLY, FYNNEI. The CDR3 sequence: CASRGDRSPYEQYF. The CDR3 DNA sequence: TGTGCCAGCAGGGGAGACAGGTCTCCCTACGAGCAGTACTTC.

In this sample, this clonotype turned up a few times. The junction differs from germline at one of its ends, possibly a read error. This rearrangement joins TRBV3-1 to TRBJ2-3, with 14 bases identical to TRBD2. Germline assignment: CDR1 LGHDT and CDR2 YNNKEL (reference sequence). The CDR3 runs 15 residues. The CDR3 loop is CASSRLAGGTDAQYF. The CDR3 DNA reads TGTGCCAGCAGTCGACTAGCGGGGGGGACAGATGCGCAGTATTTT.

The table lists this clonotype with many counts. The rearrangement links TRBV28 to TRBJ2-2; D is possibly TRBD2 (6 bases). This CDR3 region has 14 residues. Trimming took off 2 bases at V and 4 bases at J, with 8 bases between the two ends. In germline, CDR1 is MDHEN, CDR2 SYDVKM. CDR3: CASSLGGTTGELFF. The CDR3 bases are TGTGCCAGCAGTTTAGGAGGGACCACCGGGGAGCTGTTTTTT.

At least ten counts were recorded for this clonotype. The J gene is TRBJ1-1, the V gene TRBV6-1, with no clear D. CDR1 MNHNS and CDR2 SASEGT come from the germline V gene. This CDR3 region has 11 residues. Trimming pared 10 bases from V and 5 bases from J, leaving 11 bases between. DNA of the CDR3: TGTGCCACCAAGAAGGGAACTGAAGCTTTCTTT. Amino acid sequence: CATKKGTEAFF.

The V and J genes are TRBV29-1 and TRBJ2-3; TRBD2 aligns across 16 bases. The CDR3 extends over 18 amino acids. The trim removed 6 bases at V and 1 base at J, leaving 10 bases unmatched. Germline V gene sequence: CDR1 SQVTM, CDR2 ANQGSEA. CDR3 coding DNA: TGCAGCGTCTGTTTGATCGGGACTAGCGGGAGGGGCACAGATACGCAGTATTTT. The encoded protein is CSVCLIGTSGRGTDTQYF.

This clonotype has ten or more counts. A much larger clone sits a single nucleotide away, making a read error possible. CDR3 protein: CASGSNPGPNTEAFF. The CDR3 bases are TGTGCCAGCGGCTCTAATCCAGGGCCGAACACTGAAGCTTTCTTT. The V and J genes are TRBV7-2 and TRBJ1-1, with a possible D match to TRBD1 (5 bases). The CDR3 has 15 amino acids. V gave up 8 bases and J gave up 1 base, with 17 bases separating them. Per germline, CDR1 SGHTA and CDR2 FQGNSA.

Ten or more counts support this clonotype. The V gene is TRBV6-2 or TRBV6-3, the J gene TRBJ2-5; 9 bases are a match to TRBD2. CDR3 length equals 14 residues. The V gene's germline CDR1 is MNHEY and CDR2 SVGEGT. With V trimmed by 6 bases and J by 7 bases, 9 bases remained unmatched. In DNA, the CDR3 is TGTGCCAGCAGACCCTGGGGACTAGCCGTGACCCAGTACTTC. Translation: CASRPWGLAVTQYF.

To note about this clonotype: A much larger clonotype is one base distant, so this may be a read error. Without the conserved terminal phenylalanine or tryptophan, this CDR3 likely stems from a read error. The chain employs TRBV2 and TRBJ1-2; 9 bases agree with TRBD1. Germline values: CDR1 SNHLY, CDR2 FYNNEI. This CDR3 comprises 14 residues. The V segment lost 6 bases and the J segment 5 bases; nucleotides outside the gene matches: 7. The CDR3 spells CASSTMGQGYGYTL. CDR3 DNA sequence: TGTGCCAGCAGCACAATGGGACAGGGTTATGGCTACACCCTC.

This clonotype was recorded many times. The V and J genes are TRBV6-2 or TRBV6-3 and TRBJ2-7; TRBD1 aligns across 10 bases. Germline assignment: CDR1 MNHEY and CDR2 SVGEGT. The CDR3 is made up of 15 amino acids. Losses at the gene ends were 8 bases for V and 0 bases for J; bases not matched to a gene: 7. The CDR3 DNA sequence: TGTGCCAGCGGGGGACAGGGGACTTCCTCCTACGAGCAGTACTTC. It is translated as CASGGQGTSSYEQYF.

At least ten counts were recorded for this clonotype. The J gene is TRBJ2-1, the V gene TRBV20-1, with no clear D. The germline CDR1 and CDR2 sequences are DFQATT and SNEGSKA (reference sequence). V gave up 4 bases and J gave up 9 bases, with 10 bases separating them. CDR3 size: 11 residues. CDR3 DNA: TGCAGTGCTAACCCTGGACGTGAGCAGTTCTTC. Translating it yields CSANPGREQFF.

This clonotype was counted many times. The chain recombines TRBV12-3 or TRBV12-4 with TRBJ1-1; tentative D call: TRBD1 (6 bases). V lost 5 bases and J 8 bases, leaving 18 bases between the germline ends. The CDR3 has 14 residues. The CDR3 protein is CASSGDRLRGEAFF. Here the CDR3 DNA reads TGTGCCAGCAGTGGAGACAGGCTAAGGGGAGAAGCTTTCTTT.

This clonotype was observed many times. V gene TRBV7-3 combines with J gene TRBJ1-1; 8 positions match TRBD1. The CDR3 length is 13 residues. The germline V gene encodes CDR1 SGHTA and CDR2 FQGTGA. The V segment lost 4 bases and the J segment 7 bases; nucleotides outside the gene matches: 5. DNA of the CDR3: TGTGCCAGCAGCTCCCGGACAGGGAATGAAGCTTTCTTT. This gives the protein CASSSRTGNEAFF.

This clonotype was picked up many times. This chain joins TRBV9 and TRBJ2-2; D ambiguous. The CDR3 has 15 residues. CDR1 is SGDLS, CDR2 YYNGEE, per germline. V shed 2 bases and J shed 1 base, with 9 bases lying between them. This chain's CDR3 is CASSVDQVNTGELFF. CDR3 bases: TGTGCCAGCAGCGTCGACCAGGTGAACACCGGGGAGCTGTTTTTT.

The V and J genes are TRBV19 and TRBJ2-7; TRBD1 matches at 11 bases. The DNA end is a closer match to TRBJ2-1, so the J assignment may be wrong. The CDR3 is made up of 14 amino acids. Germline loops: CDR1 LNHDA, CDR2 SQIVND (reference sequence). CDR3 sequence: CASSVGQGAYEQFF. The CDR3 bases are TGTGCCAGTAGTGTTGGACAGGGGGCCTACGAGCAGTTCTTC.

This clonotype came up many times. The chain couples TRBV30 to TRBJ2-7, with a weak D call TRBD2 (6 bases). The germline V gene encodes CDR1 GTSNPN and CDR2 SVGIG (reference sequence). Trimming removed 0 bases at V and 7 bases at J, with 10 bases between. CDR3 size: 12 residues. CDR3 in DNA: TGTGCCTGGAGTGTAGTTGGAGGGGAGCAGTACTTC. It yields the protein CAWSVVGGEQYF.

Many counts were recorded for this clonotype. The chain uses TRBV3-1 and TRBJ1-2; D remains unclear. V lost 1 base and J 0 bases, leaving 12 bases between the germline ends. CDR1 LGHDT and CDR2 YNNKEL come from the germline V gene (reference sequence). The CDR3 is 16 amino acids. Here the CDR3 reads CASSQGTPGSNYGYTF. In DNA form, the CDR3 reads TGTGCCAGCAGCCAAGGGACGCCGGGATCTAACTATGGCTACACCTTC.

V and J are TRBV4-1 and TRBJ2-7; 9 nucleotides align to TRBD1. This CDR3 has 17 amino acids. With V trimmed by 3 bases and J by 3 bases, 12 bases remained unmatched. Germline CDR1 and CDR2: MGHRA and YSYEKL. The CDR3 DNA sequence: TGCGCCAGCAGCCAGGATCCTACCGGGACAGGGCACTACGAGCAGTACTTC. Encoded protein: CASSQDPTGTGHYEQYF.

J is TRBJ2-6 and V is TRBV9; 10 bases align to TRBD2. Germline assignment: CDR1 SGDLS and CDR2 YYNGEE. This CDR3 region has 18 residues. The V gene end was trimmed by 0 bases and the J gene end by 0 bases; junction bases not matched to a gene: 3. The DNA for the CDR3 is TGTGCCAGCAGCGTAGGAGGACTAGCGGACTCTGGGGCCAACGTCCTGACTTTC. It translates to CASSVGGLADSGANVLTF.

The J gene is TRBJ2-5, the V gene TRBV10-3, with D perhaps matching TRBD1 (7 bases). Germline V gene lookup returns CDR1 ENHRY and CDR2 SYGVKD. CDR3 length: 13 amino acids. Trimming removed 6 bases from V and 5 bases from J, with 13 bases in between. The DNA of the CDR3 is TGTGCCATCAGAGGCAGGGGGAGGGAGACCCAGTACTTC. Translating it yields CAIRGRGRETQYF.

Ten or more counts support this clonotype. This chain links TRBV6-1 with TRBJ2-5; D not resolved. V was clipped by 7 bases and J by 3 bases, with 18 bases between them. This CDR3 is built from 15 residues. Germline V gene sequence: CDR1 MNHNS, CDR2 SASEGT. CDR3 in amino acids: CASTAQWTGEETQYF. CDR3 sequence (DNA): TGTGCCAGCACCGCCCAGTGGACGGGCGAAGAGACCCAGTACTTC.

In its sample, this clonotype was seen a few times. The chain is built from TRBV5-1 and TRBJ1-1; D unclear. The CDR3 has 14 residues. Per the germline V gene, CDR1 is SGHRS and CDR2 is YFSETQ. The V end lost 2 bases, the J end lost 5 bases, and 13 bases lay between the germline ends. This CDR3 reads CASSFLVGNTEAFF. CDR3 DNA: TGCGCCAGCAGCTTCCTTGTGGGAAATACTGAAGCTTTCTTT.

Ten or more counts support this clonotype. V gene TRBV13 combines with J gene TRBJ2-1, with 8 nucleotides matching TRBD2. Germline values: CDR1 PRHDT, CDR2 FYEKMQ (reference sequence). The ends lost 5 bases at V and 10 bases at J; junction bases unmatched: 16. This CDR3 contains 16 residues. CDR3 in amino acids: CASSRKPVLSGGEQFF. CDR3 bases: TGTGCCAGCAGCCGCAAACCGGTCCTGAGCGGGGGAGAGCAGTTCTTC. Based on the CDR3 plus reference TRBV13 and TRBJ2-1, the full variable domain is AAGVIQSPRHLIKEKRETATLKCYPIPRHDTVYWYQQGPGQDPQFLISFYEKMQSDKGSIPDRFSAQQFSDYHSELNMSSLELGDSALYFCASSRKPVLSGGEQFFGPGTRLTVL.

This clonotype showed up many times. The V gene is TRBV30, the J gene TRBJ1-1; TRBD1 is a possible D gene (6 bases). The germline V gene encodes CDR1 GTSNPN and CDR2 SVGIG (reference sequence). Trimming left V 5 bases short and J 6 bases short, with 22 bases between. The CDR3 extends over 15 amino acids. The CDR3 protein is CAWARDGTRWAEAFF. The CDR3 DNA reads as TGTGCCTGGGCTAGAGACGGGACAAGGTGGGCTGAAGCTTTCTTT.

This clonotype was recorded many times. This chain connects TRBV7-9 to TRBJ2-7; TRBD2 might be the D (5 bases). Trimming removed 5 bases from V and 7 bases from J, with 15 bases in between. The length of the CDR3 is 13 residues. Germline V gives CDR1 SEHNR, CDR2 FQNEAQ (reference sequence). The CDR3 region is CASSPWTVPEQYF. CDR3 DNA: TGTGCCAGCAGCCCCTGGACTGTCCCGGAGCAGTACTTC.

Comment on this clonotype: A much bigger clone sits one base away, suggesting this may be a read error. This chain uses TRBV28 with TRBJ1-5; D gene unclear. The germline V gene encodes CDR1 MDHEN and CDR2 SYDVKM. V lost 3 bases and J 0 bases, leaving 18 bases between the germline ends. The CDR3 is 18 residues long. In DNA, the CDR3 is TGTGCCAGCAGTTTTTCCCACGGACGGAAATATAGCAATCAGCCCCAGCATTTT. Translating gives CASSFSHGRKYSNQPQHF.

This clonotype came up once. The CDR3 DNA reads TGTGCCAGCAGTTACCCGGCGGGACTAGCCAAAAACATTCAGTACTTC. It codes for CASSYPAGLAKNIQYF. This sequence joins TRBV6-5 and TRBJ2-4; the D gene is possibly TRBD2 (6 bases). This CDR3 contains 16 residues. Germline values: CDR1 MNHEY, CDR2 SVGAGI. Trimming pared 2 bases from V and 0 bases from J, leaving 11 bases between.

This rearrangement joins TRBV7-6 to TRBJ2-7; 9 bases align to TRBD1. CDR3 length equals 14 residues. CDR1 is SGHVS and CDR2 is FNYEAQ in the germline V gene. The V segment lost 7 bases and the J segment 4 bases; nucleotides outside the gene matches: 8. The CDR3 loop is CASTIRGQGYEQYF. The CDR3 DNA is TGTGCCAGCACTATTCGGGGACAGGGATACGAGCAGTACTTC.